These 3 T cell receptor beta chains were sequenced from one sample in a study of naive and memory T cell subsets. The study, taken as a whole, reports: Possibly reflecting memory cells re-expressing CD45RA, a few larger clonotypes occurred in naive repertoires, especially CD8.

The beta constant-region primer was an equimolar mix of two oligonucleotides covering TRBC1 and TRBC2. The ligated cDNA underwent four PCR rounds using SP2 and nested alpha and beta constant-region primers. In TCRdb, the UMI-ligation and nested PCR reads were re-called with MiXCR into one record per CDR3 protein. Among around 140,000 distinct CDR3 sequences listed, around 21% were seen once. No cognate antigen is known for these TCRs. Sequencing was performed on naive CD8+ T cells from blood. Receptors originate from a human donor in good health.

This clonotype was seen only a few times. J is TRBJ2-1 and V is TRBV6-2 or TRBV6-3, with 7 positions matching TRBD2. The CDR3 has 14 amino acids. Germline CDR1 reads MNHEY; CDR2 reads SVGEGT. Germline trimming cut 3 bases from V and 7 bases from J; bases unmatched to any gene: 6. The CDR3 is CASSYGLGWNEQFF. CDR3 bases: TGTGCCAGCAGTTATGGACTAGGATGGAATGAGCAGTTCTTC.

This clonotype occurred once. The chain joins TRBV7-6 to TRBJ2-1, with 9 bases matching TRBD1. CDR1 is SGHVS, CDR2 FNYEAQ, per germline. Unmatched junction bases numbered 3, after V lost 5 bases and J lost 4 bases. This CDR3 region has 14 residues. This chain's CDR3 is CASSTQGAYNEQFF. The DNA of the CDR3 is TGTGCCAGCAGCACACAGGGGGCGTACAATGAGCAGTTCTTC.

The sample holds a few counts of this clonotype. The V call is TRBV6-2 or TRBV6-3, the J call TRBJ2-7; 7 bases fit TRBD1. CDR1 is MNHEY and CDR2 is SVGEGT in the germline V gene. The junction had 14 bases not matched to a gene; V was cut back by 0 bases and J by 6 bases. This CDR3 comprises 17 residues. As DNA, the CDR3 is TGTGCCAGCAGTTACTCGGGGACAGTCCCGGCCTTCCTCGAGCAGTACTTC. Encoded protein: CASSYSGTVPAFLEQYF.